This record covers a single TCR beta chain. Germline V gene sequence: CDR1 KGHDR, CDR2 SFDVKD. The CDR3 covers 13 residues. These data come from a study of monozygotic twins with inflammatory bowel disease. Each UMI, carrying a 6-nucleotide sample barcode, came from template switching. After re-calling the 5' RACE reads, TCRdb lists one entry per CDR3 protein, DNA absent. The ten top clones account for 1.5% to 2%, within a sample of around 200,000 distinct CDR3 sequences. J is TRBJ2-7 and V is TRBV24-1. The sequence was collected from a human donor with ulcerative colitis or Crohn's disease, or a healthy co-twin of an affected twin (not recorded which). Material for sequencing was blood. CDR3: CATSDSETYEQYF.